One T cell receptor beta chain is described in this entry. It lacks a known antigen. It has no much larger one-base neighbor in the sample; base qualities were not kept. The CDR3 regions of human TCRbeta chains were subjected to immunosequencing. Per the source publication's procedure: Repertoire TCRs were matched against a reference library of SARS-CoV-2-specific TCRs generated with the MIRA antigen-specificity platform. Breadth was defined as the fraction of unique TCRs that were SARS-CoV-2-associated, and depth was defined as the fraction of total T cells that were SARS-CoV-2-associated. Using the MIRA data, every spike-specific TCR was mapped to the spike region that the TCR reacted to and assigned to either a CD4 or a CD8 class. Log10-transformed breadth and depth values were compared by one-way ANOVA with Sidak's multiple comparisons tests. Held by TCRdb, this immuneACCESS table contains in-frame sequences only and omits some clones. Under half of the omission traces to an unresolved V gene where checked; the cause of the rest is unknown. V and J calls and clone size are as listed in that table; D and trimming were resolved from the DNA. Within this sample are 110,000 or so clones, with about 91% of them counted one time only. The ten top clones hold around 7% of the sample.

In the germline V gene, CDR1 corresponds to LGHNA and CDR2 to YSLEER. Trimming at the junction amounts to 0 bases on V and 10 bases on J, and the germline ends lie 24 bases apart. Reading from cysteine to phenylalanine, the CDR3 counts 17 amino acids. Just CDR3 DNA is preserved here, 51 bases in frame from base 1. Read against the paper, the sample's time point label means: baseline before first vaccination. Vaccinee samples were obtained from the UK trials COV001 and COV002, which included a single-blind randomized controlled phase 2/3 trial of AZD1222 (ChAdOx1 nCoV-19) in healthy adults. For TCRbeta chain sequencing, PBMC samples from trial participants were taken at day 0 and at day 28 after the second dose. The source of the sample is a study of T cell responses to AZD1222 COVID-19 vaccine (dated by TCRdb to about 2021). For the wider study: AZD1222 recipients given second doses at about 4 weeks or at about 12 weeks were pooled, since spike-specific TCR depth and breadth were not found to differ between the two schedules. TCR sequencing covered 233 trial participants: 207 given two doses of AZD1222 and approximately 26 given two doses of MenACWY control vaccine. Trial participants were enrolled by age into 18-55, 56-69 and 70-plus year subgroups, with roughly 150, 30 and 60 TCR-sequenced participants respectively. Summary of the overall study and its limitations: Most participants were white British and females outnumbered males, and the authors suggested that clonal diversity may have been underestimated. In the small 56-69-year group, the increase in depth fell short of significance, most likely because of low power. No day 14 peak-response samples were available, so repertoires were characterized only after the peak T cell response. CD4 TCRs associated with the vaccine covered the entire spike protein, and the dominant responses were in regions 160-218 and 743-854. A significant rise in spike-specific TCR breadth and depth was observed after two AZD1222 doses relative to day 0 and relative to MenACWY recipients. Conclusions about previously exposed vaccinees are limited because only a handful of AZD1222 recipients were SARS-CoV-2 seropositive at baseline. Reportedly, close to half of the unique spike-specific TCRs recognized epitopes lying outside the regions that are mutated in the B.1.351 and B.1.1.7 variants.

The chain couples TRBV4-3 to TRBJ1-2; TRBD1 is a weak D gene call, 5 bases matching. The sequences come from peripheral blood, collected on day 0 of AZD1222 vaccination. This TCR was sampled from an adult in good health. The sequenced DNA: TGCGCCAGCAGCCAAGATTTTACTAAGGCGGGGGTGGCCCCCTACACCTTC. Its coded protein is CASSQDFTKAGVAPYTF.